This entry lists 11 T cell receptor beta chains sequenced from one sample in a study of human T cells and chemical hapten exposure. TCRdb reanalysed the RACE reads using MiXCR and keeps one entry per CDR3 protein. Of about 82,000 distinct CDR3 sequences listed, 10% to 15% are singletons. Time point here: patch test 3, about 24 weeks after DPC sensitization. Indicated treatment: therapeutic diphenylcyclopropenone sensitization with weekly scalp DPC. The sample was whole blood, taken in connection with sensitization to the hapten diphenylcyclopropenone (DPC). Every receptor here comes from a woman in her 50s with alopecia areata. Some clones in this sample may be carry-over from other donors' samples.

As regards this clonotype: Mismatch with germline at one junction end may stem from a read error. This chain links TRBV12-3 or TRBV12-4 with TRBJ2-2; D is perhaps TRBD2 (5 bases). CDR3 size: 14 residues. The CDR3 DNA sequence: TGTGCCGGCAGCCTCCTTCGGGGTACCGGGGAGCTGTTTTTT. It encodes CAGSLLRGTGELFF.

This clonotype was seen ten or more times. The J gene is TRBJ1-6, the V gene TRBV7-6; TRBD1 matches at 7 bases. There are 16 residues in the CDR3. The ends lost 1 base at V and 8 bases at J; junction bases unmatched: 8. Germline lookup yields CDR1 SGHVS and CDR2 FNYEAQ. The CDR3 region is CASSLVAGGEYSPLHF. CDR3 DNA sequence: TGTGCCAGCAGCTTAGTCGCAGGGGGGGAGTATTCACCCCTCCACTTT.

This clonotype has only a few counts. The rearrangement links TRBV12-3 or TRBV12-4 to TRBJ1-2; no definite D call. V was clipped by 7 bases and J by 5 bases, with 14 bases between them. This CDR3 region has 13 residues. The CDR3 protein is CASTPGRPYGYTF. Here the CDR3 DNA reads TGTGCCAGCACCCCCGGGAGACCTTATGGCTACACCTTC.

The chain uses TRBV18 and TRBJ1-6; no reliable D call. This CDR3 spans 17 amino acids. Trimming took off 3 bases at V and 5 bases at J, with 17 bases between the two ends. Germline CDR1 reads KGHSH; CDR2 reads LQKENI. The CDR3 bases are TGTGCCAGCTCACCTAACCGATGGGGAACGGATAATTCACCCCTCCACTTT. Protein product: CASSPNRWGTDNSPLHF. The full variable domain, rest sourced from reference TRBV18 and TRBJ1-6, is NAGVMQNPRHLVRRRGQEARLRCSPMKGHSHVYWYRQLPEEGLKFMVYLQKENIIDESGMPKERFSAEFPKEGPSILRIQQVVRGDSAAYFCASSPNRWGTDNSPLHFGNGTRLTVT.

This clonotype was observed many times. V is TRBV6-5 and J is TRBJ1-2; 7 bases match TRBD1. The germline gives CDR1 MNHEY, CDR2 SVGAGI. With 5 bases clipped from V and 2 bases from J, the junction kept 5 bases outside the gene matches. This CDR3 is 14 amino acids long. The CDR3 region is CASSPPGGNYGYTF. CDR3 DNA: TGTGCCAGCAGTCCCCCAGGGGGGAACTATGGCTACACCTTC.

This clonotype was counted only a few times. The chain links TRBV29-1 to TRBJ1-2; TRBD1 matches at 7 bases. CDR1 is SQVTM and CDR2 is ANQGSEA in the germline V gene. J gave up 5 bases and V 4 bases, and 1 base lay outside the gene matches. This CDR3 region has 11 residues. CDR3 sequence reads: CSVGQGYGYTF. In DNA form, the CDR3 reads TGCAGCGTTGGACAGGGATATGGCTACACCTTC.

This clonotype was observed a few times. The V gene is TRBV6-2 or TRBV6-3, the J gene TRBJ1-6, with a tentative D call TRBD1 (6 bases). The V gene's germline CDR1 is MNHEY and CDR2 SVGEGT. The CDR3 runs to 14 residues. V lost 6 bases to trimming and J lost 14 bases, with 20 bases between them. The CDR3 reads CASSTPRRGVSLHF. The CDR3 nucleotides are TGTGCCAGCAGCACGCCTCGAAGGGGGGTATCCCTCCACTTT.

This clonotype was observed at least ten times. The rearrangement links TRBV7-9 to TRBJ2-1; 11 bases are a match to TRBD2. CDR1 SEHNR and CDR2 FQNEAQ come from the germline V gene (reference sequence). V lost 0 bases, J lost 8 bases, and 3 bases stayed unmatched. There are 15 residues in the CDR3. The DNA for the CDR3 is TGTGCCAGCAGCTTAGCACTAGCGGGAGAGGATGAGCAGTTCTTC. Translation: CASSLALAGEDEQFF.

The CDR3, as DNA: TGCGCCAGCAGCGAAGACAGCCTGAACACTGAAGCTTTCTTT. Its protein product is CASSEDSLNTEAFF. This rearrangement joins TRBV5-1 to TRBJ1-1, with D perhaps matching TRBD1 (5 bases). The V gene lost 4 bases and the J gene lost 0 bases, with 10 bases spanning the gap. Germline V gene sequence: CDR1 SGHRS, CDR2 YFSETQ. The CDR3 runs 14 residues.

CDR3 sequence reads: CASEGLAVEQFF. In DNA form, the CDR3 reads TGTGCCAGCGAGGGACTAGCGGTTGAGCAGTTCTTC. V usage is TRBV5-5 and J usage is TRBJ2-1, with TRBD2 identical over 11 bases. J gave up 9 bases and V 7 bases, and 3 bases lay outside the gene matches. Germline CDR1 reads SGHKS; CDR2 reads YYEKEE (reference sequence). The CDR3 consists of 12 residues. Based on the CDR3 plus reference TRBV5-5 and TRBJ2-1, the full variable domain is DAGVTQSPTHLIKTRGQQVTLRCSPISGHKSVSWYQQVLGQGPQFIFQYYEKEERGRGNFPDRFSARQFPNYSSELNVNALLLGDSALYLCASEGLAVEQFFGPGTRLTVL.

This clonotype was seen more than once but under ten times. The CDR3 region has the DNA TGTGCCTGGAGTCTGCTGCGGAATGGCTACACCTTC. Residues: CAWSLLRNGYTF. This chain uses TRBV30 with TRBJ1-2; no firm D call. The length of the CDR3 is 12 residues. Per germline, CDR1 GTSNPN and CDR2 SVGIG (reference sequence). V lost 2 bases to trimming and J lost 6 bases, with 10 bases between them.